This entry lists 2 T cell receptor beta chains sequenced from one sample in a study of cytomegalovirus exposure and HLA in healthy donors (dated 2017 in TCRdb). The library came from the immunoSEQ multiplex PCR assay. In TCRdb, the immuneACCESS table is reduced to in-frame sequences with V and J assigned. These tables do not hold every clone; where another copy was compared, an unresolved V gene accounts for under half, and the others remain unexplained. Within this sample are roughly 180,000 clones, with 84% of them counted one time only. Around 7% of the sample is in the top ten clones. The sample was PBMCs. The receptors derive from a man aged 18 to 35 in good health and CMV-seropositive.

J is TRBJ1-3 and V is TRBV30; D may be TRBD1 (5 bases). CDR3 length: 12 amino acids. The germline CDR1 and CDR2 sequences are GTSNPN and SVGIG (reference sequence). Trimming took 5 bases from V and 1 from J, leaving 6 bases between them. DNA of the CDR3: TGTGCCTGGGGGGGGTCTGGAAACACCATATATTTT. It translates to CAWGGSGNTIYF.

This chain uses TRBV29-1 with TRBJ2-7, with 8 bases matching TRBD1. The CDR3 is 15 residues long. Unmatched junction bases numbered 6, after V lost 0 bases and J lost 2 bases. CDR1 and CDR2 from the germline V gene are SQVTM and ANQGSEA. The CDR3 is CSVEETGEVAYEQYF. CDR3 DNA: TGCAGCGTTGAAGAGACAGGGGAGGTCGCCTACGAGCAGTACTTC.